There are many counts of the clone carrying this T cell receptor (beta chain). Antigen unknown. The record originates from a study of T-cell reconstitution after alpha-beta-depleted transplantation in children. The study, taken as a whole, reports: Several hundred rapidly expanded clones from non-depleted graft cells reportedly supplied alpha-beta T cells about two months post-transplant.

Unique molecular identifiers featured in how the TCRbeta library was prepared. TCRdb reprocessed the PCR reads with MiXCR, giving one entry per CDR3 protein. The profile shows 600,000 to 700,000 distinct CDR3 sequences, around 13% of them singletons. CDR1 and CDR2 (germline): SGHDT, YYEEEE. With 5 bases removed from V and 0 bases from J, the gap between germline ends came to 13 bases. The CDR3 is 15 amino acids. This chain uses TRBV5-6 with TRBJ2-3; D call uncertain. Sequenced material: PBMCs, taken before TCRalphabeta/CD19-depleted stem cell transplant. The TCR originated in a girl aged 2 to 9 with congenital amegakaryocytic thrombocytopenia, due to receive a stem cell transplant. The CDR3 nucleotides read TGTGCCAGCAGTAGGTTTGCGCAAAGCACAGATACGCAGTATTTT. It codes for CASSRFAQSTDTQYF.